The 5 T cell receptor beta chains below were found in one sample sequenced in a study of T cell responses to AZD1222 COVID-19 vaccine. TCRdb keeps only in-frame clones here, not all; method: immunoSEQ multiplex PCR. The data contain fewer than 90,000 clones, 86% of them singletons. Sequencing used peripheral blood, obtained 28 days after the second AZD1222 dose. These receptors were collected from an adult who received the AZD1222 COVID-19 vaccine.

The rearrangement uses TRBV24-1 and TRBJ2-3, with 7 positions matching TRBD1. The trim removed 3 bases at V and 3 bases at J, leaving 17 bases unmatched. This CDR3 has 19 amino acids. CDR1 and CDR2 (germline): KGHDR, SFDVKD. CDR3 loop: CATSDPALPQGFGTDTQYF. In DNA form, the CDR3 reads TGTGCCACCAGTGATCCCGCCCTCCCACAGGGGTTCGGGACAGATACGCAGTATTTT.

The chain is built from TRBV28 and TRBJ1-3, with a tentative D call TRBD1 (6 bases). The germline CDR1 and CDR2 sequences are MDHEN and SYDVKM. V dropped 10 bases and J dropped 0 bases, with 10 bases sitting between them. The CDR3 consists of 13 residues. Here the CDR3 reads CAIKDSSGNTIYF. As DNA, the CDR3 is TGTGCCATCAAGGACAGCTCTGGAAACACCATATATTTT.

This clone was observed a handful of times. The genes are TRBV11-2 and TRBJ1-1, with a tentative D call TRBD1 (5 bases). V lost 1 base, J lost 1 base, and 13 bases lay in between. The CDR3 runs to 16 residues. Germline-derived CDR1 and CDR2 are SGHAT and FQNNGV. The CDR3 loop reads CASSLVMGQPNTEAFF. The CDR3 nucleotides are TGTGCCAGCAGCTTAGTGATGGGGCAGCCGAACACTGAAGCTTTCTTT. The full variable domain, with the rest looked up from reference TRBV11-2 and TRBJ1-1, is EAGVAQSPRYKIIEKRQSVAFWCNPISGHATLYWYQQILGQGPKLLIQFQNNGVVDDSQLPKDRFSAERLKGVDSTLKIQPAKLEDSAVYLCASSLVMGQPNTEAFFGQGTRLTVV.

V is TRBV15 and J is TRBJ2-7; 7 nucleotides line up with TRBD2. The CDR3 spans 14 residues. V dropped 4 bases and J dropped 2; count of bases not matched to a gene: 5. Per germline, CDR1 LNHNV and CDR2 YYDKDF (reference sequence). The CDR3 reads CATSIGGNPYEQYF. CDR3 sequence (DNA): TGTGCCACCAGCATCGGGGGGAACCCCTACGAGCAGTACTTC.

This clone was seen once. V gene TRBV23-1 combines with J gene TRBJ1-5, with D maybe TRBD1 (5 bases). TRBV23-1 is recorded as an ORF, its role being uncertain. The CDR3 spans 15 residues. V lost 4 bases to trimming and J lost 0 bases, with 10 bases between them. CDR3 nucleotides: TGCGCCAGCAGTCGCCGACAGATTAGCAATCAGCCCCAGCATTTT. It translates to CASSRRQISNQPQHF.